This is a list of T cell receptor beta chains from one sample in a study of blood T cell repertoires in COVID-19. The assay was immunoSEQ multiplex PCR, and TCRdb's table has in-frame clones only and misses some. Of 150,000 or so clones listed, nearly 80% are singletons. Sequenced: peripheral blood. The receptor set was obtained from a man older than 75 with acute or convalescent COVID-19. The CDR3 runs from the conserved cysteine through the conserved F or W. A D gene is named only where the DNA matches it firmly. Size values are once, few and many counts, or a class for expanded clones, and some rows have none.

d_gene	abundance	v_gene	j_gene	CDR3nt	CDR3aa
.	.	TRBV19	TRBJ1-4	TGTGCCAGTAGTATCTTTGGGGGCTCTGCAACTAATGAAAAACTGTTTTTT	CASSIFGGSATNEKLFF
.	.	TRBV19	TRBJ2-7	TGTGCCAGTAGTATAGATGACAACTACGAGCAGTACTTC	CASSIDDNYEQYF
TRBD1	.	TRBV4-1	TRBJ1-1	TGCGCCAGCAGCCAAGAGGACAGGGTAGGGCTTCAAGCTTTCTTT	CASSQEDRVGLQAFF
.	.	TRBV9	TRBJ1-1	TGTGCCAGCAGCGTGAGCCCGGAGGGTGAAGCTTTCTTT	CASSVSPEGEAFF
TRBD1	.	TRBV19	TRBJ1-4	TGTGCCAGTAGTAGCAGACAGGGGGCAAATGAAAAACTGTTTTTT	CASSSRQGANEKLFF
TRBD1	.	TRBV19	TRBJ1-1	TGTGCCAGTACTTGGACAGGGTCGGGGAACACTGAAGCTTTCTTT	CASTWTGSGNTEAFF
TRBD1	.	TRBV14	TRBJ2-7	TGTGCCAGCAGCCAAGGGTTATACAGGGGCGACGAGCAGTACTTC	CASSQGLYRGDEQYF
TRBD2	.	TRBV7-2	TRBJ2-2	TGTGCCAGCAGCTTATACGCGGGGGTGAACACCGGGGAGCTGTTTTTT	CASSLYAGVNTGELFF
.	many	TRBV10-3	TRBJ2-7	TGTGCCATCCAAAGGGACATCTCCTACGAGCAGTACTTC	CAIQRDISYEQYF
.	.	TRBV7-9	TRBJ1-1	TGTGCCAGCAGCTTATGGGGGGAGACTGAAGCTTTCTTT	CASSLWGETEAFF
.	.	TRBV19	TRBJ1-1	TGTGCCAGCGCCAAGCTCGAGTACACAGGAAACACTGAAGCTTTCTTT	CASAKLEYTGNTEAFF
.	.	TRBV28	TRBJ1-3	TGTGCCAGCATTCGACCAGGGATGGGAAACACCATATATTTT	CASIRPGMGNTIYF
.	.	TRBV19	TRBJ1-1	TGTGCCAGTACCCCGATAGGTAACAGCCTTGAAGCTTTCTTT	CASTPIGNSLEAFF
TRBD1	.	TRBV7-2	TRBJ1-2	TGTGCCAGCACAAGAGGTCAGGGGGCGAAAGACTATGGCTACACCTTC	CASTRGQGAKDYGYTF
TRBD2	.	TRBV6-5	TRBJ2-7	TGTGCCACCTACCCGGGGACTAGCGGCTACGAGCAGTACTTC	CATYPGTSGYEQYF
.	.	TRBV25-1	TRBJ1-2	TGTGCCAGCAGTAAAGACACGTCCTATGGCTACACCTTC	CASSKDTSYGYTF
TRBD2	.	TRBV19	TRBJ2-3	TGTGCCAGTAGTTACACTAGCGGGGGATCAGATACGCAGTATTTT	CASSYTSGGSDTQYF
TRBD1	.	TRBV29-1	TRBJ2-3	TGCAGCGGACGGACAGGGGGAGATACGCAGTATTTT	CSGRTGGDTQYF
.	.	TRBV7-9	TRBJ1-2	TGTGCCAGCAGCCCTCCGAACCAACAGGGCTTGGGGGGCTACACCTTC	CASSPPNQQGLGGYTF
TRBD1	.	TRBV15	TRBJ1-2	TGTGCCACCAGCAGAGACATGACAGGGTATGGCTACACCTTC	CATSRDMTGYGYTF
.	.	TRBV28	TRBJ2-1	TGTGCCAGCAGTTCCGGACAGAACAATGAGCAGTTCTTC	CASSSGQNNEQFF
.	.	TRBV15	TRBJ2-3	TGTGCCACCAGCAGGGGGCCCGATAGCACAGATACGCAGTATTTT	CATSRGPDSTDTQYF
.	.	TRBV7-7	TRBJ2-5	TGTGCCAGCAGCGAAACGGGAATCGGGGGCCAAGAGACCCAGTACTTC	CASSETGIGGQETQYF
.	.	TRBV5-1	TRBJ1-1	TGCGCCAGCAGCTTGGCGGGGGGTACCACTGAAGCTTTCTTT	CASSLAGGTTEAFF
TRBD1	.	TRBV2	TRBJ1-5	TGTGCCAGCAGTTCCGGGACAGGGTATGATCAGCCCCAGCATTTT	CASSSGTGYDQPQHF
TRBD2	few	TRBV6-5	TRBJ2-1	TGTGCCAGCAGCCGCAGCGGGGGGGTTTACAATGAGCAGTTCTTC	CASSRSGGVYNEQFF
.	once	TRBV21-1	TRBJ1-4	TGTGCCAGCAGCAAAGGGGGCAAGGGGAAGACAGGGGAAAGGGCTAATGAAAAACTGTTTTTT	CASSKGGKGKTGERANEKLFF
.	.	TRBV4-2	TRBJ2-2	TGTGCCAGCAGCCAAGTCGGGAACACCGGGGAGCTGTTTTTT	CASSQVGNTGELFF
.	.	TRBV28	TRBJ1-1	TGTGCCAGCAGTTTACCCCTCACGGTTGGGGGCATCGCTGAAGCTTTCTTT	CASSLPLTVGGIAEAFF
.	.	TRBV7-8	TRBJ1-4	TGTGCCAGCAGCGTCCGGGACAAGGCGGAAAAACTGTTTTTT	CASSVRDKAEKLFF
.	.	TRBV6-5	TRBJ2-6	TGTGCCAGCGTACAGACTGGGGCCAACGTCCTGACTTTC	CASVQTGANVLTF
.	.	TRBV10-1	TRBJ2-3	TGCGCCAGCAGTCCTACTGGCACAGATACGCAGTATTTT	CASSPTGTDTQYF
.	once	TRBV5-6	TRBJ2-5	TGTGCCAGCAGCTTGGACACGCCGGGGTCCCAAGAGACCCAGTACTTC	CASSLDTPGSQETQYF
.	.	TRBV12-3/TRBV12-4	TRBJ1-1	TGTGCCAGCAGTCCCCCCCGGACTGAAGCTTTCTTT	CASSPPRTEAFF
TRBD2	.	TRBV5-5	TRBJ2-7	TGTGCCAGCAGCTTGTTACTAGCGGGGGCACCCGAGCAGTACTTC	CASSLLLAGAPEQYF
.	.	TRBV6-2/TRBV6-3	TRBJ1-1	TGTGCCAGCAGTTACCCCGCGACAGGGAACACTGAAGCTTTCTTT	CASSYPATGNTEAFF
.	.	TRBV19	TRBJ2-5	TGTGCCAGTAGTATAGGAGGGGGGAGGGCTCCTCAAGAGACCCAGTACTTC	CASSIGGGRAPQETQYF
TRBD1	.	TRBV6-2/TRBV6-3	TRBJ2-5	TGTGCCAGCAGCCCGGGACAGTCGCCCCCAGAGTACCAAGAGACCCAGTACTTC	CASSPGQSPPEYQETQYF
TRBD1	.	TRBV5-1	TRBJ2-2	TGCGCCAGCAGCCCCGGGACAGCGCGCGGGGAGCTGTTTTTT	CASSPGTARGELFF
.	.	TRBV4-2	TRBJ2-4	TGTGCCAGCAGCCCAGCCCAGGGGTCCGGAGCCAAAAACATTCAGTACTTC	CASSPAQGSGAKNIQYF
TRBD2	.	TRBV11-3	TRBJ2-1	TGTGCCAGCAGCCTGGGACTAGCGGGGGGTCACGATGAGCAGTTCTTC	CASSLGLAGGHDEQFF
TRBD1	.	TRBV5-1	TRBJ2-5	TGCGCCAGCAGCTTGCACGGACAGGGCCCAGAGACCCAGTACTTC	CASSLHGQGPETQYF
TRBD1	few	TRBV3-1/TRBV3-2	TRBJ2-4	TGTGCCAGCAGCCGACAGGGGGGGTCCAAAAACATTCAGTACTTC	CASSRQGGSKNIQYF
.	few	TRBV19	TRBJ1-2	TGTGCCAGTAGTATAGATAAGCGCTATGGCTACACCTTC	CASSIDKRYGYTF
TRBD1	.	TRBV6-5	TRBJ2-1	TGTGCCAGCAGTATCGACAGGGGGGTCGTGGATGAGCAGTTCTTC	CASSIDRGVVDEQFF
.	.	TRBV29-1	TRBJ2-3	TGCAGCGTTGAAGATCTTGCCCTCAGTACGCAGTATTTT	CSVEDLALSTQYF
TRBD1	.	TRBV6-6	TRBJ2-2	TGTGCCAGCAGTCCGAGTAGGGGACAGGGGTATACCGGGGAGCTGTTTTTT	CASSPSRGQGYTGELFF
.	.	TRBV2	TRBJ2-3	TGTGCCAGCAGTGATGACCCCCCGGGAGATACGCAGTATTTT	CASSDDPPGDTQYF